A few counts support the clone carrying this T cell receptor beta chain. The data belong to a study of T cells in Graves' hyperthyroidism and ophthalmopathy. Per the germline V gene, CDR1 is SGHRS and CDR2 is YFSETQ. J gave up 6 bases and V 4 bases, and 12 bases lay outside the gene matches. The CDR3 has 16 amino acids. Amplified regions were TCR beta CDR3 sequences from RNA transcripts. TCR CDR3 underwent first-round RT-PCR with the HTBI primer set. TCRdb recomputed calls from the multiplex PCR reads with MiXCR, one row per CDR3 protein. Of 350,000 to 450,000 distinct CDR3 sequences listed, about a sixth are singletons.

The V gene is TRBV5-1, the J gene TRBJ2-2; 7 nucleotides match TRBD2. This TCR derives from a young woman with Graves' hyperthyroidism that later progressed to Graves' ophthalmopathy. The source material was blood. CDR3 DNA: TGCGCCAGCAGCCTCGGACTAGTAAGTCGTGCCGGGGAGCTGTTTTTT. It specifies CASSLGLVSRAGELFF.